These 16 T cell receptor beta chains share one sample of origin, sequenced in a study of shared clonotypes between healthy human individuals. Naive-designated CD8 cells lacked CD45RO, were positively enriched for CCR7, and omitted terminally differentiated effector memory CD45RA+ cells. Sequencing was performed with immunoSEQ multiplex PCR; in TCRdb, only in-frame clones are kept and a portion is missing. This sample has under 2,000,000 clones, with about 95% found just once. What was sequenced was naive CD8+ T cells sorted from blood. These receptors all stem from a man aged 18 to 29 in good health.

V usage is TRBV7-9 and J usage is TRBJ1-2, with TRBD1 matching over 8 bases. Germline CDR1 reads SEHNR; CDR2 reads FQNEAQ (reference sequence). There are 15 residues in the CDR3. The ends lost 1 base at V and 9 bases at J; junction bases unmatched: 10. CDR3: CASSLGYGQGDSYTF. The CDR3 DNA reads TGTGCCAGCAGCTTAGGTTACGGACAGGGAGATAGCTACACCTTC.

This clone was counted only a few times. Other DNA sequences from this sample encode an identical CDR3 as well. The chain employs TRBV4-1 and TRBJ1-2, with unresolved D. The germline CDR1 and CDR2 sequences are MGHRA and YSYEKL. The CDR3 contains 13 residues. V was shortened by 3 bases and J by 4 bases, with 9 bases between the two germline ends. CDR3 sequence: CASSQGLGYGYTF. CDR3 nucleotide sequence: TGCGCCAGCAGCCAGGGGTTGGGCTATGGCTACACCTTC.

CDR3 sequence (DNA): TGTGCCAGCAGTTACGGCGGGGCCCCTAGGGAGACCCAGTACTTC. Encoded protein: CASSYGGAPRETQYF. J is TRBJ2-5 and V is TRBV6-5, with D possibly TRBD2 on 6 matching bases. The V end was cut by 2 bases, the J end by 5 bases, with 15 bases between. The CDR3 sequence is 15 residues long. The germline V gene encodes CDR1 MNHEY and CDR2 SVGAGI.

On this clone itself: Other DNA sequences from this sample encode an identical CDR3 as well. CDR3 DNA: TGTGCCAGCAGTTTGCGGGGATACGAGCAGTACTTC. This codes for CASSLRGYEQYF. This chain joins TRBV27 and TRBJ2-7, with D possibly being TRBD2 (6 bases). V gave up 3 bases and J gave up 4 bases, with 7 bases separating them. Germline V gives CDR1 MNHEY, CDR2 SMNVEV (reference sequence). CDR3 length: 12 residues.

The gene calls are TRBV7-9 and TRBJ2-2, with a tentative D call TRBD1 (6 bases). Germline V CDR1 and CDR2: SEHNR, FQNEAQ (reference sequence). The CDR3 covers 15 residues. Deletions cut 4 bases from V and 2 bases from J, with 11 bases between. The CDR3 region has the DNA TGTGCCAGCAGCTCTTGGACAGATAACACCGGGGAGCTGTTTTTT. As protein: CASSSWTDNTGELFF.

V gene TRBV13 combines with J gene TRBJ2-3; D unresolved. V was trimmed by 1 base and J by 6 bases, leaving 11 bases between them. The CDR3 length is 14 residues. Per germline, CDR1 PRHDT and CDR2 FYEKMQ (reference sequence). In DNA form, the CDR3 reads TGTGCCAGCAGCTTAGAAACCACGATGGATACGCAGTATTTT. Translated: CASSLETTMDTQYF.

The V call is TRBV7-2, the J call TRBJ2-1, with 11 bases fitting TRBD2. CDR3 length: 15 amino acids. Per the germline V gene, CDR1 is SGHTA and CDR2 is FQGNSA. The J segment lost 7 bases and the V segment lost 2 bases, leaving 4 bases of the junction unmatched. The CDR3 spells CASSLFRLAGNEQFF. CDR3 bases: TGTGCCAGCAGCTTATTCCGACTAGCGGGAAATGAGCAGTTCTTC.

This chain uses TRBV7-9 with TRBJ1-4; possible D gene TRBD1, 6 bases. Germline V gene sequence: CDR1 SEHNR, CDR2 FQNEAQ (reference sequence). The length of the CDR3 is 16 residues. V was cut by 5 bases and J by 5 bases, with 18 bases left in between. CDR3 DNA: TGTGCCAGCAGCCCCCGGACAGACAGGTGGAATGAAAAACTGTTTTTT. Protein sequence: CASSPRTDRWNEKLFF.

The chain carries TRBV2 and TRBJ1-2; D remains unclear. The CDR3 has 13 residues. Trimming shortened V by 4 bases and J by 2 bases, and 8 bases separated the two germline ends. Germline V lookup: CDR1 SNHLY, CDR2 FYNNEI. CDR3 amino acids: CASSGQTNYGYTF. CDR3 nucleotide sequence: TGTGCCAGCAGTGGGCAGACCAACTATGGCTACACCTTC.

The CDR3 bases are TGCGCCAGCAGCCCCGGGACACTTAGCGAGCAGTACTTC. It codes for CASSPGTLSEQYF. V is TRBV4-3 and J is TRBJ2-7; a possible D gene is TRBD1 (6 bases). V lost 4 bases and J 6 bases, leaving 13 bases between the germline ends. The CDR3 runs to 13 residues. From germline, CDR1 is LGHNA and CDR2 YSLEER.

The chain recombines TRBV5-6 with TRBJ1-1, with D tentatively TRBD1 (5 bases). CDR3 length: 14 residues. The germline V gene has CDR1 SGHDT and CDR2 YYEEEE. Trimming removed 0 bases from V and 4 bases from J, with 10 bases in between. CDR3 DNA: TGTGCCAGCAGCTTGGCTGACAGAGGCACTGAAGCTTTCTTT. It codes for CASSLADRGTEAFF.

This clone was found once. The gene calls are TRBV29-1 and TRBJ1-1; D not resolved. CDR1 and CDR2 (germline): SQVTM, ANQGSEA. With 4 bases removed from V and 1 base from J, the gap between germline ends came to 13 bases. The CDR3 is made up of 14 amino acids. The chain's CDR3 is CSVALKAANTEAFF. The CDR3 coding sequence is TGCAGCGTTGCGTTGAAGGCAGCGAACACTGAAGCTTTCTTT.

The gene calls are TRBV29-1 and TRBJ2-7; 8 bases align to TRBD1. V shed 7 bases and J 0 bases; nucleotides not matched to a gene: 5. In germline, CDR1 is SQVTM, CDR2 ANQGSEA. The CDR3 runs 13 residues. The CDR3 coding sequence is TGCAGCGCCGAGGACAGGGTCTCCTACGAGCAGTACTTC. Amino acids: CSAEDRVSYEQYF.

J is TRBJ2-1 and V is TRBV30, with unresolved D. Looked up from germline, CDR1 is GTSNPN and CDR2 is SVGIG (reference sequence). The germline V and J ends were trimmed by 3 bases and 8 bases, with 8 bases remaining between them. The CDR3 has 11 residues. CDR3 DNA sequence: TGTGCCTGGAGCCCCATGCATGAGCAGTTCTTC. This codes for CAWSPMHEQFF.

The V gene is TRBV19, the J gene TRBJ2-1; perhaps TRBD2 as D (5 bases). The CDR3 contains 14 residues. V was shortened by 5 bases and J by 7 bases, with 15 bases between the two germline ends. From germline, CDR1 is LNHDA and CDR2 SQIVND (reference sequence). CDR3 nucleotide sequence: TGTGCCAGTAGTTTTGGTAGCGTGGCGAATGAGCAGTTCTTC. Protein: CASSFGSVANEQFF.

CDR3 DNA: TGTGCCAGCAGTAAGACAGGGGAAGCAGATACGCAGTATTTT. The encoded protein is CASSKTGEADTQYF. J is TRBJ2-3 and V is TRBV6-5, with 8 bases that match TRBD1. The CDR3 contains 14 residues. The germline CDR1 and CDR2 sequences are MNHEY and SVGAGI. The ends lost 5 bases at V and 4 bases at J; junction bases unmatched: 5.